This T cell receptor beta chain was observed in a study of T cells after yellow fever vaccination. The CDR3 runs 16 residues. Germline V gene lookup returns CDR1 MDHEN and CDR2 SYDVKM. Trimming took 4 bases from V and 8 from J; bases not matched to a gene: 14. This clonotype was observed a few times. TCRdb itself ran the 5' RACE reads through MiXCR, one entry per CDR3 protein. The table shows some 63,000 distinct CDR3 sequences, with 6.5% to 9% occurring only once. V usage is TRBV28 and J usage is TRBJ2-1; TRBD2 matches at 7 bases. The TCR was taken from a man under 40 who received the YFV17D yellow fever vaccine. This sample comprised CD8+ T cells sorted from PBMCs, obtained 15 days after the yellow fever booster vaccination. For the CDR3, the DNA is TGTGCCAGCAGTTCCCCCCCCAGCGGGAAGAACTATGAGCAGTTCTTC. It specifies CASSSPPSGKNYEQFF. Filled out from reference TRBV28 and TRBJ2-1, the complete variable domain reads DVKVTQSSRYLVKRTGEKVFLECVQDMDHENMFWYRQDPGLGLRLIYFSYDVKMKEKGDIPEGYSVSREKKERFSLILESASTNQTSMYLCASSSPPSGKNYEQFFGPGTRLTVL.